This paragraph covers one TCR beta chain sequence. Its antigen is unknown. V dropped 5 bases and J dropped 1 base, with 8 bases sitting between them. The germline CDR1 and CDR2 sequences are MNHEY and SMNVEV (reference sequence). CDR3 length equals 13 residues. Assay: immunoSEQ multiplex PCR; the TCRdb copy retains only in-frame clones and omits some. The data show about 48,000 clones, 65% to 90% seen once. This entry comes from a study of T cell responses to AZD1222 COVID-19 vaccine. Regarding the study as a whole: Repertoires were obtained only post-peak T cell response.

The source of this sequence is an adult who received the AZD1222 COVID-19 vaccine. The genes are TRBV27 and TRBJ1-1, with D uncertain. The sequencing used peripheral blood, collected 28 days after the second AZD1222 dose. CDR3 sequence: CASSTPPNTEAFF. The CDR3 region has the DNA TGTGCCAGCAGTACGCCCCCGAACACTGAAGCTTTCTTT.